This passage covers 12 T cell receptor beta chains from one sample sequenced in a study of shared clonotypes between healthy human individuals (dated by TCRdb to between 2020 and 2021). The library was prepared using the immunoSEQ multiplex PCR assay. TCRdb mirrors the immuneACCESS table, restricted to in-frame sequences. Some clones are absent from its copies; in checked studies, under half trace to an unresolved V gene, and the reason for the others is unknown. The sample has about 1 million clones on record, more than 65% of them singletons. About 1.5% of the sample rests with the top ten. Sequencing used memory CD4+ T cells sorted from blood. The cell subset or site label corresponds to: CD45RA-negative fraction. These receptors were obtained from a young man in good health.

The gene calls are TRBV10-2 and TRBJ2-5; the D is unclear. This CDR3 comprises 13 residues. Germline-derived CDR1 and CDR2 are WSHSY and SAAADI. V was clipped by 6 bases and J by 0 bases, with 8 bases between them. CDR3 protein: CASSWQDQETQYF. The CDR3 region has the DNA TGCGCCAGCAGCTGGCAGGACCAAGAGACCCAGTACTTC.

The chain combines TRBV5-6 with TRBJ2-5; no firm D call. The germline CDR1 and CDR2 sequences are SGHDT and YYEEEE. The CDR3 is 14 amino acids. Trimming shortened V by 0 bases and J by 3 bases, and 9 bases separated the two germline ends. DNA of the CDR3: TGTGCCAGCAGCTTGGGACGAATTAAAGAGACCCAGTACTTC. As protein: CASSLGRIKETQYF.

Note on this clone: Mismatch with germline at one junction end may stem from a read error. This sequence joins TRBV5-4 and TRBJ2-6; 7 bases align to TRBD2. Per the germline V gene, CDR1 is SGHNT and CDR2 is YYREEE (reference sequence). This CDR3 region has 13 residues. CDR3 DNA sequence: TGTGCCAGCAGCACTTTGGGACTACCCCAGCAATTTTTC. Its translation is CASSTLGLPQQFF.

This chain links TRBV5-5 with TRBJ2-1; 8 bases map to TRBD2. The CDR3 is made up of 15 amino acids. J gave up 7 bases and V 1 base, and 7 bases lay outside the gene matches. Per germline, CDR1 SGHKS and CDR2 YYEKEE (reference sequence). The CDR3 loop reads CASSLRSGSMNEQFF. The CDR3 bases are TGTGCCAGCAGCTTGCGGAGCGGGAGTATGAATGAGCAGTTCTTC.

This clone was counted only a few times. V and J are TRBV5-4 and TRBJ2-2, with TRBD1 identical over 7 bases. This CDR3 has 14 amino acids. CDR1 is SGHNT and CDR2 is YYREEE in the germline V gene (reference sequence). V trimming: 4 bases; J trimming: 4 bases; junction bases outside the gene matches: 4. For the CDR3, the DNA is TGTGCCAGCAGCCCCCGGACAGGCACCGGGGAGCTGTTTTTT. Translating it yields CASSPRTGTGELFF.

The chain links TRBV14 to TRBJ2-5; TRBD2 aligns across 7 bases. The CDR3 has 17 residues. Germline CDR1 reads SGHDN; CDR2 reads FVKESK. V dropped 2 bases and J dropped 3; count of bases not matched to a gene: 12. The CDR3 sequence: CASSQLWNPSGEETQYF. DNA of the CDR3: TGTGCCAGCAGCCAACTATGGAACCCTAGCGGAGAAGAGACCCAGTACTTC.

The chain employs TRBV4-1 and TRBJ2-2, with a possible D match to TRBD1 (7 bases). V lost 3 bases and J lost 0, with 11 bases in between. CDR3 size: 16 residues. Germline V CDR1 and CDR2: MGHRA, YSYEKL. This chain's CDR3 is CASSQEGQSNTGELFF. As DNA, the CDR3 is TGCGCCAGCAGCCAGGAGGGACAGTCGAACACCGGGGAGCTGTTTTTT.

This clone has just a few counts. The chain uses TRBV5-1 and TRBJ1-1; TRBD1 agrees at 8 bases. After removal of 4 bases from V and 0 bases from J, the junction contained 8 bases not matched to a gene. CDR1 is SGHRS, CDR2 YFSETQ, per germline. The CDR3 spans 16 residues. This CDR3 reads CASSAGQVKMNTEAFF. The CDR3 nucleotides are TGCGCCAGCAGCGCGGGACAGGTGAAGATGAACACTGAAGCTTTCTTT.

The chain links TRBV12-5 to TRBJ2-7, with D uncertain. Germline CDR1 is LGHNT and CDR2 is FRNRAP. This CDR3 has 10 residues. Trimming removed 8 bases from V and 3 bases from J, with 5 bases in between. This CDR3 is CASHLYEQYF. CDR3 nucleotide sequence: TGTGCTAGTCACCTCTACGAGCAGTACTTC.

The sample holds one count of this clone. The V call is TRBV18, the J call TRBJ2-7; 14 bases are shared with TRBD2. The CDR3 is made up of 14 amino acids. Germline V gene lookup returns CDR1 KGHSH and CDR2 LQKENI. V dropped 3 bases and J dropped 10; count of bases not matched to a gene: 5. CDR3 sequence: CASSPGLAGVGQYF. The CDR3 region has the DNA TGTGCCAGCTCACCGGGACTAGCGGGAGTGGGCCAGTACTTC.

The V and J genes are TRBV28 and TRBJ1-5; tentatively, D is TRBD1 (6 bases). Trimming removed 7 bases from V and 7 bases from J, with 14 bases in between. From germline, CDR1 is MDHEN and CDR2 SYDVKM. The CDR3 is 13 residues long. The CDR3 region has the DNA TGTGCCAGCACCCCAGGGGTGAAGCAGCCCCAGCATTTT. Translation gives CASTPGVKQPQHF.

The chain employs TRBV7-9 and TRBJ1-2; possible D gene TRBD1, 5 bases. Germline V gives CDR1 SEHNR, CDR2 FQNEAQ (reference sequence). The CDR3 runs to 14 residues. Trimming left V 6 bases short and J 3 bases short, with 14 bases between. The CDR3 loop is CASRYNQGDYGYTF. The DNA for the CDR3 is TGTGCCAGCAGGTACAACCAGGGAGACTATGGCTACACCTTC.